The source of this T cell receptor beta chain is a study of blood T cell repertoires in COVID-19. Study overall: Samples taken during acute and convalescent COVID-19 were collected in the United States, Italy and Spain.

The CDR3 consists of 14 residues. Between the trimmed V and J ends, which lost 1 base and 4 bases, there was a span of 8 bases. Germline lookup yields CDR1 LNHDA and CDR2 SQIVND (reference sequence). Some clones are missing from TCRdb's copy, which holds only in-frame ones; the method was immunoSEQ multiplex PCR. The sample lists tens of thousands of clones; more than 75% were seen once. This chain links TRBV19 with TRBJ2-1; possibly TRBD2 for D (5 bases). Source material: peripheral blood. The sequence came from a woman of 80 years or more with acute or convalescent COVID-19. The chain's CDR3 is CASSIGLAYNEQFF. CDR3 nucleotides: TGTGCCAGTAGTATAGGGCTAGCTTACAATGAGCAGTTCTTC.